In this sample, the clone carrying this TCR beta chain turned up a few times. Its antigen is as yet unknown. Germline V lookup: CDR1 SQVTM, CDR2 ANQGSEA. This CDR3 has 17 amino acids. With 0 bases clipped from V and 6 bases from J, the junction kept 16 bases outside the gene matches. This specimen comes from a study of T cells after yellow fever vaccination. About the research overall: Fractions with few cells were prepared using SMART-Seq v4 Ultra Low Input. Study results and caveats: Clones from primary vaccination mostly reappeared after the booster (roughly 95% CD4, around 90% CD8). The CD4 compartment and the CD8 compartment contained a small share of clonotypes in common.

In TCRdb, the 5' RACE reads were re-called with MiXCR into one record per CDR3 protein. Here the sample spans 550,000 or so distinct CDR3 sequences, 15% to 20% being singletons. The receptor was isolated from a man aged 30 to 45 who received the YFV17D yellow fever vaccine. V and J are TRBV29-1 and TRBJ2-7; TRBD2 matches at 8 bases. Sequencing used PBMCs, obtained 15 days after the yellow fever booster vaccination. The CDR3 loop is CSVEDPVAAGVVGEQYF. The CDR3 coding sequence is TGCAGCGTTGAAGATCCGGTCGCAGCGGGAGTGGTCGGCGAGCAGTACTTC.